This T cell receptor (beta chain) was observed in a study of cytotoxic CD8 clonotypes in ibrutinib-treated CLL. Trimming took off 0 bases at V and 7 bases at J, with 13 bases between the two ends. This CDR3 is built from 16 residues. Germline lookup yields CDR1 MRHNA and CDR2 SNTAGT. Measured with immunoSEQ multiplex PCR; TCRdb has only the in-frame clones, and not every one. The sample has about 200,000 clones, 79% seen once. The clonotype was recovered from a human donor with chronic lymphocytic leukemia. This chain connects TRBV6-4 to TRBJ1-6, with D perhaps matching TRBD1 (6 bases). The material was PBMCs, obtained after 12 months of ibrutinib treatment. The CDR3 loop reads CASSDSNERGNSPLHF. The CDR3, as DNA: TGTGCCAGCAGTGACTCGAATGAGAGGGGGAATTCACCCCTCCACTTT.